The 16 T cell receptor beta chains listed next were all sequenced from one sample in a study of T cell changes during pregnancy in multiple sclerosis. Sequencing used immunoSEQ multiplex PCR; TCRdb keeps in-frame clones, though not all of them. Of some 80,000 clones listed, 94% are singletons. The starting material was peripheral blood, obtained in the third trimester of pregnancy. The receptors were sampled from a female donor with multiple sclerosis, enrolled in a pregnancy study.

The chain couples TRBV2 to TRBJ2-3, with TRBD2 matching over 12 bases. Germline V CDR1 and CDR2: SNHLY, FYNNEI. The V segment lost 6 bases and the J segment 4 bases; nucleotides outside the gene matches: 5. This CDR3 is built from 15 residues. This CDR3 reads CASRTSGGKADTQYF. The CDR3 nucleotides are TGTGCCAGCAGGACTAGCGGGGGTAAGGCAGATACGCAGTATTTT. The variable domain in full, with the rest retrieved from reference TRBV2 and TRBJ2-3, is EPEVTQTPSHQVTQMGQEVILRCVPISNHLYFYWYRQILGQKVEFLVSFYNNEISEKSEIFDDQFSVERPDGSNFTLKIRSTKLEDSAMYFCASRTSGGKADTQYFGPGTRLTVL.

The gene calls are TRBV14 and TRBJ2-7; TRBD1 matches at 7 bases. The J segment lost 3 bases and the V segment lost 3 bases, leaving 8 bases of the junction unmatched. CDR1 is SGHDN, CDR2 FVKESK, per germline. The length of the CDR3 is 15 residues. For the CDR3, the DNA is TGTGCCAGCAGCCATCCGACCGGGACAGACTACGAGCAGTACTTC. Its translation: CASSHPTGTDYEQYF.

The rearrangement uses TRBV10-3 and TRBJ1-2; 7 nucleotides line up with TRBD1. Germline trimming cut 3 bases from V and 8 bases from J; bases unmatched to any gene: 9. CDR1 and CDR2 (germline): ENHRY, SYGVKD. The length of the CDR3 is 14 residues. CDR3: CAISDPTGYDGYTF. The CDR3 coding sequence is TGTGCCATCAGTGACCCGACAGGGTATGACGGCTACACCTTC.

V is TRBV4-1 and J is TRBJ2-5; TRBD2 aligns across 11 bases. The CDR3 covers 19 residues. With V trimmed by 0 bases and J by 0 bases, 9 bases remained unmatched. In germline, CDR1 is MGHRA, CDR2 YSYEKL. The CDR3 reads CASSQEVGTSGWYQETQYF. The CDR3, as DNA: TGCGCCAGCAGCCAAGAGGTCGGGACTAGCGGATGGTACCAAGAGACCCAGTACTTC.

The rearrangement links TRBV6-5 to TRBJ1-6, with D perhaps matching TRBD1 (5 bases). CDR3 length: 15 amino acids. The germline V and J ends were trimmed by 2 bases and 7 bases, with 12 bases remaining between them. Germline V gives CDR1 MNHEY, CDR2 SVGAGI. CDR3: CASSYDGQGNSPLHF. The CDR3 nucleotides are TGTGCCAGCAGTTACGACGGGCAGGGAAATTCACCCCTCCACTTT.

This chain joins TRBV9 and TRBJ2-1; D possibly corresponds to TRBD2 (6 bases). The V end lost 4 bases, the J end lost 0 bases, and 14 bases lay between the germline ends. The CDR3 has 16 amino acids. CDR1 is SGDLS and CDR2 is YYNGEE in the germline V gene. In DNA form, the CDR3 reads TGTGCCAGCAGCCCCCGCGGGACGCCCTCCTACAATGAGCAGTTCTTC. Its protein is CASSPRGTPSYNEQFF.

The chain is built from TRBV9 and TRBJ2-1; the match to TRBD1 covers 7 bases. The CDR3 contains 14 residues. The ends lost 3 bases at V and 8 bases at J; junction bases unmatched: 8. The germline gives CDR1 SGDLS, CDR2 YYNGEE. For the CDR3, the DNA is TGTGCCAGCAGCGCCCTTGGACAGGACGATGAGCAGTTCTTC. Its protein is CASSALGQDDEQFF.

V gene TRBV4-1 combines with J gene TRBJ2-5; no firm D call. V was shortened by 1 base and J by 1 base, with 10 bases between the two germline ends. There are 15 residues in the CDR3. From germline, CDR1 is MGHRA and CDR2 YSYEKL. CDR3 in DNA: TGCGCCAGCAGCCAAGGGGTAGCAGTCCAAGAGACCCAGTACTTC. This encodes CASSQGVAVQETQYF.

This chain uses TRBV11-3 with TRBJ2-5; tentative D call: TRBD1 (7 bases). Germline V gives CDR1 SGHNT, CDR2 YENEEA. The CDR3 extends over 15 amino acids. Trimming took 1 base from V and 4 from J, leaving 13 bases between them. The DNA of the CDR3 is TGTGCCAGCAGCTTAGGATCAGGGGGGCGAGAGACCCAGTACTTC. Its protein product is CASSLGSGGRETQYF.

The chain joins TRBV27 to TRBJ1-3; D is possibly TRBD1 (6 bases). There are 14 residues in the CDR3. V shed 5 bases and J shed 1 base, with 9 bases lying between them. Germline CDR1 reads MNHEY; CDR2 reads SMNVEV (reference sequence). The CDR3 spells CASSTTGSGNTIYF. CDR3 DNA sequence: TGTGCCAGCAGTACCACAGGGTCTGGAAACACCATATATTTT.

The sample holds a few counts of this clone. V is TRBV23-1 and J is TRBJ2-1, with D hard to call. TRBV23-1 is an ORF, with its function uncertain. This CDR3 is 9 amino acids long. V shed 7 bases and J shed 8 bases, with 3 bases lying between them. The CDR3 bases are TGCGCCAGCACCGATGAGCAGTTCTTC. As protein: CASTDEQFF.

The rearrangement links TRBV18 to TRBJ2-6; perhaps TRBD1 as D (5 bases). There are 16 residues in the CDR3. The germline V gene encodes CDR1 KGHSH and CDR2 LQKENI. Trimming pared 4 bases from V and 0 bases from J, leaving 10 bases between. In nucleotides, the CDR3 is TGTGCCAGCTCACTCAAGGGGCCCTCTGGGGCCAACGTCCTGACTTTC. Translated, it gives CASSLKGPSGANVLTF.

This chain uses TRBV27 with TRBJ2-2; tentative D call: TRBD1 (6 bases). Germline-derived CDR1 and CDR2 are MNHEY and SMNVEV (reference sequence). The V end was cut by 7 bases, the J end by 6 bases, with 18 bases between. The CDR3 has 15 amino acids. CDR3: CASTDRSRGAGELFF. In DNA form, the CDR3 reads TGTGCCAGCACCGACAGGTCTCGAGGTGCCGGGGAGCTGTTTTTT.

Here the CDR3 DNA reads TGCGCCAGCAGTGAGTCACAGGGGATGCCTGAAGCTTTCTTT. Protein: CASSESQGMPEAFF. This rearrangement joins TRBV10-1 to TRBJ1-1; 7 bases align to TRBD1. J was trimmed by 6 bases and V by 0 bases; bases with no gene match: 4. Germline values: CDR1 WNHNN, CDR2 SYGVQD (reference sequence). The CDR3 runs to 14 residues.

The gene calls are TRBV29-1 and TRBJ2-7, with D perhaps TRBD2 (6 bases). The germline gives CDR1 SQVTM, CDR2 ANQGSEA. The V gene lost 1 base and the J gene lost 6 bases, with 13 bases spanning the gap. CDR3 size: 13 residues. This CDR3 reads CSVEGGVGVEQYF. The CDR3 bases are TGCAGCGTTGAAGGGGGGGTGGGAGTCGAGCAGTACTTC.

The CDR3 here is CAISEAVTTGGELFF. CDR3 in DNA: TGTGCCATCAGTGAGGCGGTGACGACCGGCGGGGAGCTGTTTTTT. V is TRBV10-3 and J is TRBJ2-2, with D uncertain. The CDR3 length is 15 residues. V was clipped by 2 bases and J by 7 bases, with 14 bases between them. CDR1 is ENHRY and CDR2 is SYGVKD in the germline V gene.